Sequencing of this TCR beta chain was carried out in a study of blood T cell repertoires in COVID-19. About the study: Acute-phase and convalescent COVID-19 samples originated in the United States, Italy and Spain. Sources were T cells, B-cell-depleted T cells, or PBMCs; the material itself was cDNA or gDNA.

Original methodology: From reference gene primer amplification, estimates of nucleated cell counts were derived. This table comes from immunoSEQ multiplex PCR, and its TCRdb copy is limited to in-frame clones, with some not included. D and trimming were read from the DNA, whereas the V and J calls and clone size are those reported in that table. The sample has 230,000 or so clones, approximately 80% seen once; the top ten hold around 1.5%. This CDR3 is built from 16 residues. Germline V CDR1 and CDR2: LNHDA, SQIVND (reference sequence). V lost 6 bases to trimming and J lost 5 bases, with 22 bases between them.

The sequence was collected from a woman in her 40s who had recovered from COVID-19. The chain combines TRBV19 with TRBJ1-1; D is unclear. Sequences were obtained from peripheral blood. CDR3 region: CASSLEDLGKRTEAFF. In nucleotides, the CDR3 is TGTGCCAGTAGCCTCGAAGACCTCGGGAAGAGGACTGAAGCTTTCTTT.